The clone carrying this TCR beta chain was observed many times. Its antigen is as yet unknown. V was trimmed by 0 bases and J by 2 bases, leaving 9 bases between them. This CDR3 region has 15 residues. Germline CDR1 is SGHDT and CDR2 is YYEEEE. This sample was taken from a study of CD8+CD57+ T cells in acquired aplastic anemia. Whole-study context: The sorted CD4+ and CD8+ cells yielded an average approximately 3 ug of DNA. Study-wide points: CD8+ Simpson's diversity in patients was not significantly different from that in controls.

Patients chosen for sequencing had CD8+CD57+ cells that had expanded, as shown by flow cytometry. CDR3 and TCR beta VDJ profiling relied on genomic DNA as the template. TCRdb reanalysed the reads using MiXCR and keeps one entry per CDR3 protein. The repertoire consists of around 250,000 distinct CDR3 sequences, with roughly 82% occurring once and the leading ten covering 35% to 50%. The receptor comes from a human donor with aplastic anemia. The chain is built from TRBV5-6 and TRBJ2-1; D is possibly TRBD1 (5 bases). Sequencing input: sorted CD4+, CD8+, or CD8+CD57+ T cells (not recorded which) from PBMCs. The CDR3 loop reads CASSLGGGAYNEQFF. DNA for the CDR3: TGTGCCAGCAGCTTGGGGGGCGGAGCCTACAATGAGCAGTTCTTC.